This TCR beta chain was obtained from a study of blood T cell repertoires in COVID-19. Overall study: Whether acute or convalescent, the COVID-19 samples came from the United States, Italy and Spain.

Per germline, CDR1 SGHRS and CDR2 YFSETQ. V lost 4 bases and J 7 bases, leaving 14 bases between the germline ends. This CDR3 has 13 residues. Enrolment of Seattle patients took place during active infection, and they were followed longitudinally. Study processing details: Amplification with reference gene primers provided the estimates of nucleated cell counts. The repertoire was sequenced with immunoSEQ multiplex PCR; TCRdb's copy has only in-frame clones and lacks some. From that table come the V and J calls and clone size; the DNA was used to work out D and trimming. Among about 170,000 clones listed, 80% to 85% were seen once.

J is TRBJ1-1 and V is TRBV5-1; D unresolved. The clonotype originates from a woman in her 70s with COVID-19, enrolled during active disease. What was sequenced was peripheral blood. Here the CDR3 reads CASSITGSLEAFF. Written as DNA, the CDR3 is TGCGCCAGCAGCATTACCGGGTCGCTTGAAGCTTTCTTT. The full variable domain, with the rest looked up from reference TRBV5-1 and TRBJ1-1, is KAGVTQTPRYLIKTRGQQVTLSCSPISGHRSVSWYQQTPGQGLQFLFEYFSETQRNKGNFPGRFSGRQFSNSRSEMNVSTLELGDSALYLCASSITGSLEAFFGQGTRLTVV.